The sequence of this TCR beta chain was determined in a study of sequential checkpoint blockade in melanoma. Study information: First-line arms were nivolumab then ipilimumab, or the reverse, randomized 1:1.

The treatment here: randomized to nivolumab then ipilimumab (arm A) or the reverse (arm B). Live CD3+CD8+ CD19− CD56− cells were sorted from PBMCs. Sequenced by immunoSEQ multiplex PCR; TCRdb stores in-frame clones only, minus some. The sample consists of some 30,000 clones, approximately 77% of them appearing once. Material: CD8+ T cells sorted from blood (inferred from file names), obtained from a patient given nivolumab and ipilimumab in sequence. This sequence originates from a human donor with melanoma.

This CDR3 is CASSVYKRDTEAFF. DNA of the CDR3: TGTGCCAGCAGTGTGTACAAGCGGGATACTGAAGCTTTCTTT. The rearrangement uses TRBV2 and TRBJ1-1; D is unclear. The V and J ends lost 4 bases and 5 bases respectively, with 14 bases between them. The CDR3 runs to 14 residues. Looked up from germline, CDR1 is SNHLY and CDR2 is FYNNEI.